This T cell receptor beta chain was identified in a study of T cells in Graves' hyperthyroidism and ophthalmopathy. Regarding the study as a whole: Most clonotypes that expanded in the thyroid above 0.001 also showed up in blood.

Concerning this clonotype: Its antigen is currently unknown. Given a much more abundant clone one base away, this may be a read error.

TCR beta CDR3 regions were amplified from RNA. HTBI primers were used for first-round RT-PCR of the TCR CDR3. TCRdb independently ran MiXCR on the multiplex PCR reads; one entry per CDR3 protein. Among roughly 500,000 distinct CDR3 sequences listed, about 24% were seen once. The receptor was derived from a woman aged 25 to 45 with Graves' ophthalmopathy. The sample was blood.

As DNA, the CDR3 is TGCAGCGAACAGGGGCCCGATTCAGTTGGCTACGCCTTC. Its translation is CSEQGPDSVGYAF. The rearrangement links TRBV29-1 to TRBJ1-2, with 7 bases aligning to TRBD1. In germline, CDR1 is SQVTM, CDR2 ANQGSEA. The CDR3 runs 13 residues.